Following are 9 T cell receptor beta chains from one sample sequenced in a study of shared clonotypes between healthy human individuals. Assay: immunoSEQ multiplex PCR; the TCRdb copy retains only in-frame clones and omits some. The sample includes 400,000 to 600,000 clones, more than 95% seen only once; the top ten take 0.05% to 0.07%. The sequencing input was naive CD4+ T cells sorted from blood. Specified subset: CD45RA+ positively selected. These receptor sequences come from a woman aged 25 to 39 in good health.

On this clone: Additional DNA sequences in this sample encode the identical CDR3. The chain uses TRBV2 and TRBJ2-7; 8 positions match TRBD1. Germline CDR1 is SNHLY and CDR2 is FYNNEI. This CDR3 region has 14 residues. Unmatched junction bases numbered 4, after V lost 4 bases and J lost 2 bases. CDR3 protein: CASSVGQGTYEQYF. The CDR3 region has the DNA TGTGCCAGCAGTGTAGGACAGGGAACCTACGAGCAGTACTTC. The full variable domain, in which reference TRBV2 and TRBJ2-7 provide the parts outside the CDR3, is EPEVTQTPSHQVTQMGQEVILRCVPISNHLYFYWYRQILGQKVEFLVSFYNNEISEKSEIFDDQFSVERPDGSNFTLKIRSTKLEDSAMYFCASSVGQGTYEQYFGPGTRLTVT.

The chain couples TRBV27 to TRBJ2-1; tentative D call: TRBD2 (6 bases). Germline V gene lookup returns CDR1 MNHEY and CDR2 SMNVEV (reference sequence). The CDR3 consists of 13 residues. V was clipped by 3 bases and J by 8 bases, with 11 bases between them. The CDR3 loop is CASSFEGDYEQFF. CDR3 coding DNA: TGTGCCAGCAGTTTTGAAGGGGACTATGAGCAGTTCTTC.

This chain links TRBV28 with TRBJ1-5, with 7 nucleotides matching TRBD1. This CDR3 spans 14 amino acids. J was trimmed by 5 bases and V by 6 bases; bases with no gene match: 7. Germline lookup yields CDR1 MDHEN and CDR2 SYDVKM. DNA of the CDR3: TGTGCCAGCAGCCAATACAGGGGCCATCAGCCCCAGCATTTT. The encoded protein is CASSQYRGHQPQHF.

In this sample, this clone turned up once. V usage is TRBV11-3 and J usage is TRBJ2-1; D tentatively fits TRBD1 or TRBD2 (7 bases each). Trimming stripped 5 bases from V and 0 bases from J, with 20 bases between. Germline loops: CDR1 SGHNT, CDR2 YENEEA. CDR3 length: 18 residues. CDR3 protein: CASSPGGGGPLSYNEQFF. The CDR3 DNA follows: TGTGCCAGCAGCCCCGGGGGAGGGGGCCCGCTCTCCTACAATGAGCAGTTCTTC.

The chain links TRBV21-1 to TRBJ2-3; the table assigns TRBD2, which was not confirmed against the DNA. TRBV21-1 is described as a pseudogene. The CDR3 loop spans 19 amino acids. The CDR3 DNA is TGTGCCAGCAGCTCAAAGGGGCCTAGCGGGAGAATTAGCACAGATACGCAGTATTTT. Translation gives CASSSKGPSGRISTDTQYF.

The chain combines TRBV5-6 with TRBJ2-7; D gene uncertain. This CDR3 has 12 residues. The V gene lost 0 bases and the J gene lost 5 bases, with 6 bases spanning the gap. CDR1 is SGHDT, CDR2 YYEEEE, per germline. The CDR3 sequence: CASSLGKNEQYF. DNA for the CDR3: TGTGCCAGCAGCTTGGGAAAGAACGAGCAGTACTTC.

V and J are TRBV18 and TRBJ2-2; D is undetermined. Trimming removed 3 bases at V and 5 bases at J, with 13 bases between. This CDR3 has 15 amino acids. Germline V gives CDR1 KGHSH, CDR2 LQKENI. CDR3 residues: CASSPKNSETGELFF. The CDR3 DNA reads as TGTGCCAGCTCACCCAAGAACAGCGAGACCGGGGAGCTGTTTTTT.

The chain combines TRBV28 with TRBJ1-4; the match to TRBD1 covers 9 bases. The germline V gene encodes CDR1 MDHEN and CDR2 SYDVKM. The CDR3 covers 14 residues. The trim removed 7 bases at V and 8 bases at J, leaving 8 bases unmatched. As DNA, the CDR3 is TGTGCCAGCACTCCGGGACAGGGCTACGAAAAACTGTTTTTT. Encoded protein: CASTPGQGYEKLFF.

V usage is TRBV11-2 and J usage is TRBJ2-2; 7 bases map to TRBD1. Trimming at V came to 1 base and at J to 3 bases, leaving 5 bases not matched to a gene. Germline lookup yields CDR1 SGHAT and CDR2 FQNNGV. CDR3 length: 16 residues. CDR3 nucleotide sequence: TGTGCCAGCAGCTTAGTCTGGCAGGGGGACACCGGGGAGCTGTTTTTT. Its protein product is CASSLVWQGDTGELFF.